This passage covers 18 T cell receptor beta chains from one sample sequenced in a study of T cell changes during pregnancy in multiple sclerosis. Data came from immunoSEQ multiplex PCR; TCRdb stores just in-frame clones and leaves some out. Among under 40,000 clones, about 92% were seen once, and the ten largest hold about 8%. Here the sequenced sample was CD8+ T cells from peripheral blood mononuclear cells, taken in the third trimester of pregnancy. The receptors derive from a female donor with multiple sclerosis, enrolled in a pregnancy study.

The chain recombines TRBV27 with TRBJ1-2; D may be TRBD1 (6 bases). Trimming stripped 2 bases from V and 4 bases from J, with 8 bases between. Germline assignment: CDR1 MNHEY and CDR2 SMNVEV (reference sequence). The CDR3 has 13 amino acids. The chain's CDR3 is CASSLGRGYGYTF. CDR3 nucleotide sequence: TGTGCCAGCAGTTTAGGCAGGGGCTATGGCTACACCTTC.

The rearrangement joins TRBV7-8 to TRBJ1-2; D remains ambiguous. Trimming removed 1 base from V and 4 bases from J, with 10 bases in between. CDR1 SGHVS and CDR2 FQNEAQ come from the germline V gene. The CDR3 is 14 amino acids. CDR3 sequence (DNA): TGTGCCAGCAGCTTAGTGGCAGACTTCTATGGCTACACCTTC. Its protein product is CASSLVADFYGYTF.

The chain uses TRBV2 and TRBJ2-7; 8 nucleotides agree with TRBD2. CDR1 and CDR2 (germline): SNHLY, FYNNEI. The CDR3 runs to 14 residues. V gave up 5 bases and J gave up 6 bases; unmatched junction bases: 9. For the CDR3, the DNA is TGTGCCAGCAGTCGGGGGGGCCGGGGGGGCGAGCAGTACTTC. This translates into CASSRGGRGGEQYF.

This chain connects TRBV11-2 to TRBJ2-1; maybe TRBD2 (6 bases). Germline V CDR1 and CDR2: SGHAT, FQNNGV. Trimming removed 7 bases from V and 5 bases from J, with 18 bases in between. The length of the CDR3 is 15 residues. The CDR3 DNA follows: TGTGCCAGCATTCCGGGGGTGACGACCCACAATGAGCAGTTCTTC. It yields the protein CASIPGVTTHNEQFF.

The DNA for the CDR3 is TGTGCCAGCGAAGACAGTCCCAATGAGCAGTTCTTC. This encodes CASEDSPNEQFF. The chain employs TRBV25-1 and TRBJ2-1, with D possibly being TRBD1 (5 bases). Trimming shortened V by 8 bases and J by 6 bases, and 11 bases separated the two germline ends. CDR1 is MGHDK, CDR2 SYGVNS, per germline. The CDR3 loop spans 12 amino acids.

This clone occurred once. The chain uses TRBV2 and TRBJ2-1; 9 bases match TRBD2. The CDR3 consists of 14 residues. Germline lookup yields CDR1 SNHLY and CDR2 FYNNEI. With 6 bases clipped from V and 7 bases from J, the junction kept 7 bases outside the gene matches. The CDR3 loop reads CASSGGLALNEQFF. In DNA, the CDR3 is TGTGCCAGCAGCGGCGGACTAGCGCTTAATGAGCAGTTCTTC.

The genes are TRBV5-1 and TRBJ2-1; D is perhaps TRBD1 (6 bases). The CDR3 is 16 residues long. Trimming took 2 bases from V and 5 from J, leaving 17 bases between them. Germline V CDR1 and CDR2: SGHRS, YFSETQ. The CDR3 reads CASSFTDRIGDNEQFF. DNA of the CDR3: TGCGCCAGCAGCTTCACCGACAGGATAGGGGACAATGAGCAGTTCTTC.

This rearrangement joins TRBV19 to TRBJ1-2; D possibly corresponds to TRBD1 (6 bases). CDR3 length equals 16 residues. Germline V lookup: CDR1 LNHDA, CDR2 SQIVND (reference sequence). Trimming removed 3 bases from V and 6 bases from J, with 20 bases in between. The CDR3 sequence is CASSMRAGAPVDGYTF. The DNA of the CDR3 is TGTGCCAGTAGTATGAGGGCAGGGGCTCCGGTTGATGGCTACACCTTC.

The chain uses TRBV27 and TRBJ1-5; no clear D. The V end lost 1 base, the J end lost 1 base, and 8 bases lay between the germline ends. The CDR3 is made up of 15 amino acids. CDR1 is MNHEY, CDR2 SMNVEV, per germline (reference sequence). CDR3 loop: CASSLFLGSNQPQHF. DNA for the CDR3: TGTGCCAGCAGTTTATTTCTCGGGAGCAATCAGCCCCAGCATTTT.

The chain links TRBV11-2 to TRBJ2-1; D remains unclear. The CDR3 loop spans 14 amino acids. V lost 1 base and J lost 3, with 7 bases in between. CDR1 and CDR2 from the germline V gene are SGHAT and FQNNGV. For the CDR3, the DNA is TGTGCCAGCAGCTTAGGCCCCGGCTACAATGAGCAGTTCTTC. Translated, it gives CASSLGPGYNEQFF. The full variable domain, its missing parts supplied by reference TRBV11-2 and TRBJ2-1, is EAGVAQSPRYKIIEKRQSVAFWCNPISGHATLYWYQQILGQGPKLLIQFQNNGVVDDSQLPKDRFSAERLKGVDSTLKIQPAKLEDSAVYLCASSLGPGYNEQFFGPGTRLTVL.

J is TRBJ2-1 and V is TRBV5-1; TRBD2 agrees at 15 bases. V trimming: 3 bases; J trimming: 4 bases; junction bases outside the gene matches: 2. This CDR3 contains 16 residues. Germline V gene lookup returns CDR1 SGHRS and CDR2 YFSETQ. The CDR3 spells CASSSGLAGGYNEQFF. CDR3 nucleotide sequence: TGCGCCAGCAGCTCCGGACTAGCGGGGGGGTACAATGAGCAGTTCTTC.

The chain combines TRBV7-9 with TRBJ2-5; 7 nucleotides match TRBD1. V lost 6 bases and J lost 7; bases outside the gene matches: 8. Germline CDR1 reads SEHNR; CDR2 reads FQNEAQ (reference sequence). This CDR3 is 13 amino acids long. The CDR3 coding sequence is TGTGCCAGCAGTTCAACAGGGGATCGGACCCAGTACTTC. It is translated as CASSSTGDRTQYF.

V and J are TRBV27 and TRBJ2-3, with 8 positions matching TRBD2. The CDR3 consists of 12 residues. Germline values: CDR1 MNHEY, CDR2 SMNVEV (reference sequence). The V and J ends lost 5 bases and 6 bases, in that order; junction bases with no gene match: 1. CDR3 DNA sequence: TGTGCCAGCAGTCCTAGCGGGGATACGCAGTATTTT. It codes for CASSPSGDTQYF.

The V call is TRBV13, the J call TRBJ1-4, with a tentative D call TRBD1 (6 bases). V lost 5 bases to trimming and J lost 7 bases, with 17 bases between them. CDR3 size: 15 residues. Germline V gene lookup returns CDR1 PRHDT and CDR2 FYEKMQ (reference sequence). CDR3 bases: TGTGCCAGCAGCCACAACAGGGAATCAAGTGAAAAACTGTTTTTT. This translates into CASSHNRESSEKLFF.

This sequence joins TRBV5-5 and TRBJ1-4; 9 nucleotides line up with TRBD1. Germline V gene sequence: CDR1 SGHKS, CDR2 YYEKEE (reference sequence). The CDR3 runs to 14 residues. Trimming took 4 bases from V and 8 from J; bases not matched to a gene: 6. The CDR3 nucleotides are TGTGCCAGCAGCCCGGGACAGGGAGGCGAAAAACTGTTTTTT. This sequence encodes CASSPGQGGEKLFF.

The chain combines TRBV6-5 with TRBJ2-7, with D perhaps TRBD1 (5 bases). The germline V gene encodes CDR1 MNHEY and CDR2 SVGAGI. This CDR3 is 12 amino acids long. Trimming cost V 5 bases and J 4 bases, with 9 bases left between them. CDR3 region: CASSPDRYEQYF. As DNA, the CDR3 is TGTGCCAGCAGTCCTGACAGATACGAGCAGTACTTC.

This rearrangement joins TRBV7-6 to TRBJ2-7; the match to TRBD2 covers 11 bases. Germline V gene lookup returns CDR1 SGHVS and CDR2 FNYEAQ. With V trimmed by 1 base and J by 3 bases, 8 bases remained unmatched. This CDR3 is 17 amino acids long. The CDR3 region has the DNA TGTGCCAGCAGCTTAGAGCTAGCGGGGGGCCCCAACTACGAGCAGTACTTC. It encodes CASSLELAGGPNYEQYF.

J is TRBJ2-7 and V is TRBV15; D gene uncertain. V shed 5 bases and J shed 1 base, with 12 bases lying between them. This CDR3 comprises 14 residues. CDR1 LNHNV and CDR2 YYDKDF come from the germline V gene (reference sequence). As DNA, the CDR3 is TGTGCCACCAGCTACGAGGCACCGTCCTACGAGCAGTACTTC. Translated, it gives CATSYEAPSYEQYF. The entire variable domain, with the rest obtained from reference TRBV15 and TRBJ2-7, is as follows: DAMVIQNPRYQVTQFGKPVTLSCSQTLNHNVMYWYQQKSSQAPKLLFHYYDKDFNNEADTPDNFQSRRPNTSFCFLDIRSPGLGDTAMYLCATSYEAPSYEQYFGPGTRLTVT.